This TCR beta chain emerged from a study of cytotoxic CD8 clonotypes in ibrutinib-treated CLL. Study overall: The patients, around 12 relapsed/refractory and fewer than 16 treatment-naive, included 17 who were IGHV unmutated.

Some clones are missing from TCRdb's copy, which holds only in-frame ones; the method was immunoSEQ multiplex PCR. The profile covers over 110,000 clones, with under 95% appearing a single time and 10% to 13% taken by the ten largest. In regard to this clone: Its antigen is currently unknown.

Study-wide findings and caveats: T-cell clonality at baseline went above that of age-matched healthy donors and rose and fell with circulating CD8+ T-cell counts.

The germline V gene has CDR1 MGHRA and CDR2 YSYEKL. After removal of 4 bases from V and 4 bases from J, the junction contained 2 bases not matched to a gene. This CDR3 is built from 13 residues. The specimen comprised PBMCs, sampled after 12 months of ibrutinib treatment. This clonotype originated in a human donor with chronic lymphocytic leukemia. The gene calls are TRBV4-1 and TRBJ2-7; the match to TRBD1 covers 9 bases. The CDR3 DNA reads TGCGCCAGCAGCCGGGACAGGGAATACGAGCAGTACTTC. Amino acid sequence: CASSRDREYEQYF.